This entry concerns a single T cell receptor (beta chain). The table lists this clonotype with many counts. The antigen it recognizes is unknown. No per-base quality is available; no much larger clone lies one base away. This sample was included in a study of T cell repertoires in cytomegalovirus infection (dated by TCRdb to between 2019 and 2020). For the study in its entirety: Because public TCR beta signatures pointed to carriage of CMV infection together with the matching HLA type, the HLA type of each donor mattered for the analysis.

Broad study findings and their caveats: Carriers of CMV infection plus the relevant HLA type were discriminated by the cumulative frequency of public TCR beta family members in the study cohort and in an independent 352-donor cohort. The ex vivo response was dominated by HLA-C-restricted CMV-specific TCR beta clonotypes, which also provided the single most frequent clonotype in two of eight donors.

V was cut back by 3 bases and J by 0 bases, leaving a gap of 8 bases between them. The CDR3, cysteine through phenylalanine, is 14 amino acids long. The read is trimmed to its CDR3 DNA, 42 bases read in frame from base 1. Sequencing relied on an Illumina HiSeq 1500. TCRdb cleaned the public reads at Q25 with fastp, built clones with MiXCR and kept in-frame beta chains. Every entry covers one CDR3 protein and lists the most common genes and DNA from its rows. In this sample the table shows about 150,000 distinct CDR3 sequences, less than 25% of which occur a single time. Approximately 10% of the sample belongs to the ten largest clones.

The rearranged segments are TRBV12-3 or TRBV12-4 and TRBJ1-2; there is no confident call for the D gene. This receptor was identified in a human donor in good health (CMV status not recorded). Some clones in this sample may be carry-over from other donors' samples. What was sequenced was PBMCs. The DNA sequence is as follows: TGTGCCAGCAGTTTGGTCGGAGCTAACTATGGCTACACCTTC. Its amino acids are CASSLVGANYGYTF.